These 2 T cell receptor beta chains were all obtained from the same sample, sequenced in a study of OX40 agonist ivuxolimab in advanced cancers. Libraries came from the immunoSEQ multiplex PCR assay. TCRdb re-hosts the immuneACCESS table, in-frame sequences only. Its copies lack some clones; in the studies checked, an unresolved V gene accounts for under half of them, and the cause for the rest is not known. This sample comprises some 60,000 clones, roughly 90% of them detected only once. The ten largest clones take up roughly 20% of the sample. The source was CD4+ or CD8+ T cells sorted from blood, collected in a trial of the OX40 agonist ivuxolimab. The source is an adult with an advanced solid tumor such as melanoma, head and neck, liver or kidney cancer.

This chain joins TRBV13 and TRBJ2-4; possibly TRBD1 for D (6 bases). This CDR3 is 14 amino acids long. Trimming removed 2 bases at V and 1 base at J, with 6 bases between. Germline V CDR1 and CDR2: PRHDT, FYEKMQ (reference sequence). CDR3 DNA sequence: TGTGCCAGCAGCTTACAGGGGGCCAAAAACATTCAGTACTTC. Translation: CASSLQGAKNIQYF.

This sequence joins TRBV7-9 and TRBJ1-2; 7 bases are shared with TRBD1. The germline V gene encodes CDR1 SEHNR and CDR2 FQNEAQ (reference sequence). The CDR3 contains 17 residues. The ends lost 5 bases at V and 5 bases at J; junction bases unmatched: 17. The CDR3 sequence: CASSPSPPRQGYYGYTF. DNA for the CDR3: TGTGCCAGCAGCCCATCGCCCCCCCGACAGGGTTATTATGGCTACACCTTC.